The TCR beta chain described here comes from a study of T cells in women clearing cervical HPV infection. Study as a whole: Case blood drawn at lesion detection; control blood after infection cleared. For cases, blood was sampled a median about 140 days after lesion detection, interquartile range roughly 80 to 200 days.

The data were produced by immunoSEQ multiplex PCR, yet TCRdb's version contains in-frame clones alone and is incomplete. The sample's table shows approximately 40,000 clones. Overall study results and limits: CIN3+ cases had significantly higher TCR richness than controls; evenness did not differ. Associations may precede or follow infection; HPV-specific or memory T cells were not isolated.

A remark on this clone: Its antigen remains unidentified. The read ends 3 residues early relative to the CDR3; the germline J gene fills the gap.

V lost 0 bases and J lost 5; bases outside the gene matches: 9. The CDR3 runs 16 residues. Looked up from germline, CDR1 is LNHDA and CDR2 is SQIVND (reference sequence). The chain links TRBV19 to TRBJ1-2, with 7 bases aligning to TRBD1. The sample comprised blood buffy coat. The clonotype comes from a woman aged 18-69 years with a cervical HPV16 infection that either progressed to CIN3+ or cleared (not recorded which). The CDR3 bases that were read are TGTGCCAGTAGTATAGATCCGGACAGGATCCCTTATGGC. Residues: CASSIDPDRIPYG. The whole CDR3 sequence is CASSIDPDRIPYGYTF.